This T cell receptor beta chain derives from a study of T cell changes during pregnancy in multiple sclerosis. Germline CDR1 ENHRY, CDR2 SYGVKD. Trimming took off 2 bases at V and 15 bases at J, with 14 bases between the two ends. CDR3 length: 12 amino acids. Generated by immunoSEQ multiplex PCR, the TCRdb table keeps only in-frame clones and is missing some. The sample lists 30,000 or so clones, approximately 89% occurring once. This receptor was obtained from a female donor with multiple sclerosis, enrolled in a pregnancy study. The material sequenced was CD8+ T cells from peripheral blood mononuclear cells, taken in the first trimester of pregnancy. The chain links TRBV10-3 to TRBJ2-1; perhaps TRBD2 as D (6 bases). CDR3 nucleotide sequence: TGTGCCATCAGTGAGGGACTACACGTCCCGTTCTTC. The encoded protein is CAISEGLHVPFF.